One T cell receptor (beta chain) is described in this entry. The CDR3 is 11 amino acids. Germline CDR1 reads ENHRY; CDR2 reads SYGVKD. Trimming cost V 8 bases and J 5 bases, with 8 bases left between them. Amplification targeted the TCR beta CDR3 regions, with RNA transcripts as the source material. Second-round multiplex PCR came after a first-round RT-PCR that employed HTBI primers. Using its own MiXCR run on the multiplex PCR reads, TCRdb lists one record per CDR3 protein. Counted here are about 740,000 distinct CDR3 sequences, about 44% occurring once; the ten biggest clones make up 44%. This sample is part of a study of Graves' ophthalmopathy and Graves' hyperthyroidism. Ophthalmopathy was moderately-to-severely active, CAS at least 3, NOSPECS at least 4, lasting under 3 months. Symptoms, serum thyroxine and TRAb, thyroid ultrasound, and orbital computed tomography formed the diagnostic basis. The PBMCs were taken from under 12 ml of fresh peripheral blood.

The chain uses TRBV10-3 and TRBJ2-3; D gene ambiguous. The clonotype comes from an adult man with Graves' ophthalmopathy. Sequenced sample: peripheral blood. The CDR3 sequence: CAIGVGDTQYF. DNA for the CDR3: TGTGCCATCGGCGTGGGAGATACGCAGTATTTT.